This entry is about one T cell receptor (beta chain). This sample is part of a study of cytomegalovirus exposure and HLA in healthy donors. In the study overall: The 120 validation repertoires, a later analysis reported, used the same platform as the approximately 730 repertoires from the first cohort.

V lost 2 bases, J lost 9 bases, and 17 bases lay in between. The CDR3 totals 13 residues. Germline V lookup: CDR1 GTSNPN, CDR2 SVGIG (reference sequence). TCRdb's table, derived via immunoSEQ multiplex PCR, lists solely in-frame clones and lacks some. This sample has around 70,000 clones, with roughly 92% found just once. The receptor comes from a woman aged 18-30 years in good health and CMV-seronegative. The chain couples TRBV30 to TRBJ2-7; D may be TRBD1 (5 bases). The source material was PBMCs. CDR3 sequence reads: CAWSIQQVFRQYF. CDR3 DNA: TGTGCCTGGAGTATCCAACAGGTATTCCGGCAGTACTTC.